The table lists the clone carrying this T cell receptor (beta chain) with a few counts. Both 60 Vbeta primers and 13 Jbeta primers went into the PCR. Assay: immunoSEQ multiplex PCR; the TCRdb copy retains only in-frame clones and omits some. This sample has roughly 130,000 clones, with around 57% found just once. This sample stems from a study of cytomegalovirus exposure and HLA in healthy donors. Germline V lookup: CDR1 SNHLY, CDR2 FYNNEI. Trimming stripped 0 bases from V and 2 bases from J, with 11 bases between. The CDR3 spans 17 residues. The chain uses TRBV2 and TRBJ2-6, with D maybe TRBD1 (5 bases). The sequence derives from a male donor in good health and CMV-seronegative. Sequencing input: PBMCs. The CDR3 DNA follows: TGTGCCAGCAGTGAAGCGCCCCAGGGTACTGGGGCCAACGTCCTGACTTTC. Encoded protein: CASSEAPQGTGANVLTF. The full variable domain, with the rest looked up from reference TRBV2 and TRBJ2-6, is EPEVTQTPSHQVTQMGQEVILRCVPISNHLYFYWYRQILGQKVEFLVSFYNNEISEKSEIFDDQFSVERPDGSNFTLKIRSTKLEDSAMYFCASSEAPQGTGANVLTFGAGSRLTVL.